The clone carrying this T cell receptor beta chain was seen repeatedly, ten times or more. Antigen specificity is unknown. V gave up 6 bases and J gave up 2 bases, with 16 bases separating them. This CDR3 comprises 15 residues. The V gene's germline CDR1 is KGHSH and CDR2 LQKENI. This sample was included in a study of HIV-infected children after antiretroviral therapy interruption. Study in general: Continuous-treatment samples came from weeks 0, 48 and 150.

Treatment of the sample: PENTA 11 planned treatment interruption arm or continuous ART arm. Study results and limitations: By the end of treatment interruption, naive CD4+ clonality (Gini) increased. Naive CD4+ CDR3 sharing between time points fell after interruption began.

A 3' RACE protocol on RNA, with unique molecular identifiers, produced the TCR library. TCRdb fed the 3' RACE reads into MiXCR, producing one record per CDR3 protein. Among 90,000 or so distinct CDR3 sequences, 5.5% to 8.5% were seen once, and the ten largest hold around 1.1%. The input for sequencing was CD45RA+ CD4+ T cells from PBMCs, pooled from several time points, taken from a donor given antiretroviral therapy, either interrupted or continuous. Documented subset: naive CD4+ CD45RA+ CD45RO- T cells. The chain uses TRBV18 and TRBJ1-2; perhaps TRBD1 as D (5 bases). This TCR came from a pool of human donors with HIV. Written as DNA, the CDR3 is TGTGCCAGCTCCCTCAGCGGGACCCCAAACTATGGCTACACCTTC. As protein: CASSLSGTPNYGYTF.